Below, 12 T cell receptor beta chains from the same sample are listed, as sequenced in a study of response to subunit inactivated influenza vaccine. TCRdb used MiXCR to reprocess the RT-PCR reads, holding one entry per CDR3 protein. Here the sample spans approximately 520,000 distinct CDR3 sequences, approximately 15% being singletons. Sample: CD4+ T cells sorted from PBMCs, taken less than 30 months after vaccination. All receptors derive from a man aged 50 to 75 who received an inactivated influenza vaccine.

Note on this clonotype: The final CDR3 position lacks the conserved phenylalanine or tryptophan, pointing to a likely read error. The chain combines TRBV20-1 with TRBJ1-5, with 7 bases lining up with TRBD1. V was pared by 5 bases and J by 0 bases, with 7 bases of the junction left unmatched. The CDR3 has 15 amino acids. Germline lookup yields CDR1 DFQATT and CDR2 SNEGSKA (reference sequence). DNA of the CDR3: TGCAGTGCTGTTACCGGGACAGCTAGCAATCAGCCCCAGCATTCT. Translating it yields CSAVTGTASNQPQHS.

V usage is TRBV3-1 and J usage is TRBJ1-5; D is possibly TRBD1 (5 bases). The CDR3 has 15 amino acids. V gave up 2 bases and J gave up 4 bases, with 12 bases separating them. The germline gives CDR1 LGHDT, CDR2 YNNKEL (reference sequence). CDR3 in amino acids: CASSQQGQGNQPQHF. In DNA, the CDR3 is TGTGCCAGCAGCCAACAGGGCCAGGGTAATCAGCCCCAGCATTTT.

The V call is TRBV6-2 or TRBV6-3, the J call TRBJ2-1; 10 bases match TRBD2. Germline CDR1 reads MNHEY; CDR2 reads SVGEGT. This CDR3 comprises 17 residues. V was clipped by 5 bases and J by 2 bases; unmatched bases: 9. The CDR3 protein is CASSRTSGARAYNEQFF. The DNA of the CDR3 is TGTGCCAGCAGTAGAACTAGCGGGGCCCGGGCCTACAATGAGCAGTTCTTC.

This clonotype was observed a few times. V is TRBV3-1 and J is TRBJ2-2; 10 bases are shared with TRBD1. Trimming took 4 bases from V and 7 from J; bases not matched to a gene: 6. The germline V gene has CDR1 LGHDT and CDR2 YNNKEL (reference sequence). This CDR3 region has 15 residues. The DNA of the CDR3 is TGTGCCAGCAGCCCCGGGACAGGGGAAGTCGGGGAGCTGTTTTTT. Translated: CASSPGTGEVGELFF.

This clonotype turned up a few times. The chain uses TRBV9 and TRBJ2-5; 8 bases align to TRBD2. Germline V gene sequence: CDR1 SGDLS, CDR2 YYNGEE. The CDR3 has 15 amino acids. The V segment lost 1 base and the J segment 5 bases; nucleotides outside the gene matches: 7. This chain's CDR3 is CASSVQGTRVETQYF. The CDR3, as DNA: TGTGCCAGCAGCGTACAAGGGACTAGGGTGGAGACCCAGTACTTC.

This chain connects TRBV20-1 to TRBJ1-1; 7 nucleotides match TRBD1. CDR1 is DFQATT and CDR2 is SNEGSKA in the germline V gene (reference sequence). The CDR3 loop spans 16 amino acids. Trimming took 0 bases from V and 1 from J; bases not matched to a gene: 8. The CDR3 region has the DNA TGCAGTGCTAGAGATACGACAGGGATCACGAACACTGAAGCTTTCTTT. Translated: CSARDTTGITNTEAFF.

There are a few counts of this clonotype. This sequence joins TRBV6-4 and TRBJ2-3; D perhaps matches TRBD2 (6 bases). Germline lookup yields CDR1 MRHNA and CDR2 SNTAGT. Trimming pared 6 bases from V and 0 bases from J, leaving 16 bases between. This CDR3 is built from 16 residues. DNA for the CDR3: TGTGCCAGCAGCAAGGCTCCGGGACTTAGCACAGATACGCAGTATTTT. Protein product: CASSKAPGLSTDTQYF.

The chain is built from TRBV11-2 and TRBJ2-7; TRBD2 matches at 13 bases. Germline V gene sequence: CDR1 SGHAT, CDR2 FQNNGV. V lost 5 bases, J lost 12 bases, and 7 bases stayed unmatched. CDR3 length: 13 amino acids. This chain's CDR3 is CASSMGLAGYRYF. The CDR3 DNA reads as TGTGCCAGCAGCATGGGACTAGCGGGATACCGGTACTTC.

This clonotype was observed a handful of times. The J gene is TRBJ1-1, the V gene TRBV29-1; D is unresolved. The V end lost 6 bases, the J end lost 3 bases, and 14 bases lay between the germline ends. Germline-derived CDR1 and CDR2 are SQVTM and ANQGSEA. This CDR3 has 13 amino acids. The CDR3 loop reads CSVGWTAYTEAFF. In nucleotides, the CDR3 is TGCAGCGTGGGTTGGACGGCGTACACTGAAGCTTTCTTT.

This chain uses TRBV7-2 with TRBJ2-2; D is ambiguous. Trimming removed 1 base at V and 4 bases at J, with 7 bases between. The CDR3 sequence is 14 residues long. CDR1 and CDR2 from the germline V gene are SGHTA and FQGNSA. CDR3 in DNA: TGTGCCAGCAGCTTAGATCCTGGCACCGGGGAGCTGTTTTTT. It encodes CASSLDPGTGELFF.

In this sample, this clonotype turned up a few times. In DNA, the CDR3 is TGTGCCAGCAGCTTGGCCTCGTGGGGACTAGCGGGAGTGACGAACACCGGGGAGCTGTTTTTT. It yields the protein CASSLASWGLAGVTNTGELFF. The chain links TRBV5-4 to TRBJ2-2, with TRBD2 matching 14 bases. Germline V CDR1 and CDR2: SGHNT, YYREEE (reference sequence). V lost 0 bases to trimming and J lost 0 bases; unmatched junction nucleotides: 10. There are 21 residues in the CDR3. The full variable domain, completed using reference TRBV5-4 and TRBJ2-2, is ETGVTQSPTHLIKTRGQQVTLRCSSQSGHNTVSWYQQALGQGPQFIFQYYREEENGRGNFPPRFSGLQFPNYSSELNVNALELDDSALYLCASSLASWGLAGVTNTGELFFGEGSRLTVL.

This clonotype appeared a few times. V and J are TRBV12-3 or TRBV12-4 and TRBJ1-6; 7 bases agree with TRBD1. V lost 6 bases to trimming and J lost 9 bases; unmatched junction nucleotides: 8. The CDR3 consists of 14 residues. The CDR3 reads CASRQGVYGSPLHF. The CDR3 DNA follows: TGTGCCAGCAGGCAGGGGGTTTACGGTTCACCCCTCCACTTT.